This T cell receptor beta chain is from a study of T cell changes during pregnancy in multiple sclerosis. The protocol was immunoSEQ multiplex PCR, while the TCRdb copy is restricted to in-frame clones and leaves out a portion. This table has approximately 59,000 clones, 90% to 95% appearing once. The CDR3 runs to 14 residues. Germline V lookup: CDR1 SGHNT, CDR2 YYREEE (reference sequence). V was pared by 7 bases and J by 7 bases, with 17 bases between. The sequenced sample was peripheral blood, obtained in the third trimester of pregnancy. The clonotype comes from a female donor in good health, enrolled as a control in a pregnancy study. The chain carries TRBV5-4 and TRBJ2-2, with D maybe TRBD2 (5 bases). The CDR3, as DNA: TGTGCCAGCGCCCCCGGGGAATACAGCGGGGAGCTGTTTTTT. Its protein product is CASAPGEYSGELFF.